A selection of T cell receptor beta chains follows, all from one sample in a study of T cell responses to AZD1222 COVID-19 vaccine. This table comes from immunoSEQ multiplex PCR, and its TCRdb copy is limited to in-frame clones, with some not included. The data hold about 150,000 clones, with roughly nine tenths observed a single time. The source material was peripheral blood, sampled on day 0 of MenACWY control vaccination. Every receptor here comes from an adult in good health. CDR3s include the opening cysteine and the closing phenylalanine or tryptophan. Each record gives: V gene, CDR3 length, J gene, CDR3 protein.

TRBV7-9	13	TRBJ2-3	CASSLDLTDTQYF
TRBV11-3	15	TRBJ2-1	CASSSPGQGWNEQFF
TRBV7-6	13	TRBJ2-2	CASSFALGGELFF
TRBV30	14	TRBJ1-3	CAWNTGGTGNTIYF
TRBV4-1	15	TRBJ1-3	CASSQGDSPGGTIYF
TRBV18	12	TRBJ2-1	CASSPGVVEQFF
TRBV19	15	TRBJ2-2	CASSLVAVNTGELFF
TRBV27	14	TRBJ2-7	CASSFSTGPYEQYF
TRBV2	16	TRBJ2-1	CASSRTSGGAIDEQFF
TRBV18	16	TRBJ2-3	CASSLQPRGSTDTQYF
TRBV14	14	TRBJ1-1	CASSPGQGYTEAFF
TRBV10-2	16	TRBJ2-6	CASTRQGVEGANVLTF
TRBV11-2	16	TRBJ1-2	CATGPNRQATNYGYTF
TRBV10-2	13	TRBJ1-1	CASIDRANTEAFF
TRBV5-4	16	TRBJ2-7	CASSLGAVPLAYEQYF
TRBV11-3	17	TRBJ2-1	CASSQRDRGRTIAEQFF
TRBV6-5	14	TRBJ2-3	CASSRTGMGDTQYF
TRBV6-6	15	TRBJ2-5	CASSLPRGGGETQYF
TRBV6-5	16	TRBJ1-1	CASSYSSGGTNTEAFF
TRBV5-4	17	TRBJ1-6	CASSLFSGQRDNSPLHF
TRBV9	17	TRBJ1-5	CASSALPGHYSNQPQHF
TRBV6-6	16	TRBJ1-5	CASSYQDSVGNQPQHF
TRBV24-1	13	TRBJ2-5	CATSGAAQETQYF
TRBV24-1	19	TRBJ2-1	CATSDTGTSAVGPYNEQFF
TRBV7-8	16	TRBJ2-1	CASSEGAATLYNEQFF
TRBV27	12	TRBJ1-5	CASRERNQPQHF
TRBV13	13	TRBJ1-1	CASSTGLNTEAFF
TRBV5-1	14	TRBJ1-2	CASSFNPFNYGYTF
TRBV11-2	18	TRBJ1-1	CASSLRLGGREDVTEAFF
TRBV18	16	TRBJ1-1	CASSPPLRNSDTEAFF
TRBV5-4	15	TRBJ1-2	CASSPGDRGHYGYTF
TRBV5-4	14	TRBJ1-2	CASSLPGGNYGYTF
TRBV11-3	14	TRBJ2-3	CASSTGGSTDTQYF
TRBV19	15	TRBJ2-1	CASSIANTPYNEQFF
TRBV5-1	15	TRBJ1-1	CASSFGSGMNTEAFF
TRBV7-2	15	TRBJ1-2	CASTHSGGFNYGYTF
TRBV7-9	19	TRBJ1-6	CASSLLSWDSLGYNSPLHF
TRBV19	13	TRBJ1-6	CASSPGGGSPLHF
TRBV27	15	TRBJ2-1	CASSLGLADYNEQFF
TRBV9	14	TRBJ2-5	CASSQGQGRETQYF
TRBV9	15	TRBJ2-5	CASSVGGTRQETQYF
TRBV28	15	TRBJ1-3	CASSFGRSSGNTIYF
TRBV3-1/TRBV3-2	16	TRBJ1-6	CASSLWVEGHNSPLHF
TRBV19	13	TRBJ2-7	CASSPTEGYEQYF
TRBV5-1	14	TRBJ1-1	CASSPKTGWTEAFF
TRBV18	17	TRBJ2-7	CASSPGPGLAGLYEQYF
TRBV3-1/TRBV3-2	14	TRBJ1-1	CASSQGTGMTEAFF
TRBV7-9	14	TRBJ1-4	CASRSGQVEEKLFF
TRBV28	14	TRBJ1-4	CASSPGRYNEKLFF
TRBV5-8	16	TRBJ2-5	CASSLWGAGQQETQYF